The entry below gives a single T cell receptor (beta chain) sequence along with its context. The sample comes from a study of blood T cell repertoires in COVID-19. Turning to the study itself: COVID-19 samples collected from the United States, Italy and Spain covered acute and convalescent phases.

The CDR3 is made up of 10 amino acids. The V and J ends lost 10 bases and 4 bases respectively, with 7 bases between them. Germline V CDR1 and CDR2: WNHNN, SYGVQD (reference sequence). Profiling relied on immunoSEQ multiplex PCR, and the TCRdb table lists in-frame clones only, not all of them. The table records a few hundred thousand clones, around 85% of them present only once. Sequencing input: peripheral blood. The TCR was taken from a woman under 30 with acute or convalescent COVID-19. J is TRBJ2-5 and V is TRBV10-1; D ambiguous. CDR3 loop: CATNLETQYF. CDR3 nucleotides: TGCGCCACCAATTTAGAGACCCAGTACTTC.